These 31 T cell receptor beta chains were sequenced from one sample in a study of vaccination and CD4 T cells after COVID-19. Time point defined: late sampling 161 to 241 days after vaccination in a few convalescent patients. TCRdb passed the PCR reads through MiXCR, listing each CDR3 protein once. Here the sample spans just over 35,000 distinct CDR3 sequences, around 35% being singletons. The material sequenced was CD4+ T cells from blood, taken about 7 months after SARS-CoV-2 vaccination. All receptors come from a human donor who had recovered from COVID-19.

This clonotype was detected only a few times. The chain recombines TRBV27 with TRBJ2-5; no clear D gene. The CDR3 has 14 amino acids. CDR1 is MNHEY and CDR2 is SMNVEV in the germline V gene (reference sequence). Trimming cost V 6 bases and J 2 bases, with 13 bases left between them. The CDR3 DNA reads as TGTGCCAGCAGCCCCGTCTCGGTACAAGAGACCCAGTACTTC. This sequence encodes CASSPVSVQETQYF.

This clonotype was counted once. One end of the junction is discordant with germline, which a read error may explain. The chain links TRBV28 to TRBJ2-3; TRBD2 matches 10 bases. Per the germline V gene, CDR1 is MDHEN and CDR2 is SYDVKM. The CDR3 is 17 amino acids. The DNA for the CDR3 is TGTGCCAGCAGTTTAAGGCCTAGCGGGAGAGTAACAGATATGCAGTATTTT. Its protein is CASSLRPSGRVTDMQYF.

This rearrangement joins TRBV10-3 to TRBJ2-3, with D maybe TRBD2 (6 bases). The CDR3 is 14 amino acids. Trimming left V 1 base short and J 4 bases short, with 9 bases between. Germline V CDR1 and CDR2: ENHRY, SYGVKD. This chain's CDR3 is CAISEFGLPDTQYF. Here the CDR3 DNA reads TGTGCCATCAGTGAGTTCGGACTACCAGATACGCAGTATTTT.

In its sample, this clonotype was seen a few times. The rearrangement joins TRBV6-2 or TRBV6-3 to TRBJ2-5, with D unresolved. V shed 5 bases and J shed 2 bases, with 12 bases lying between them. The CDR3 spans 14 residues. Germline V lookup: CDR1 MNHEY, CDR2 SVGEGT. The CDR3 region has the DNA TGTGCCAGCAGTCGCCCGACATCACAAGAGACCCAGTACTTC. It is translated as CASSRPTSQETQYF.

This clonotype has a handful of counts. The J gene is TRBJ2-1, the V gene TRBV28, with D tentatively TRBD2 (5 bases). This CDR3 is built from 14 residues. Germline CDR1 reads MDHEN; CDR2 reads SYDVKM. V shed 3 bases and J shed 5 bases, with 11 bases lying between them. The CDR3 DNA reads TGTGCCAGCAGTTTCTTCGGGATGGACAATGAGCAGTTCTTC. Translation: CASSFFGMDNEQFF.

V usage is TRBV10-3 and J usage is TRBJ2-1; 12 bases line up with TRBD2. Trimming took 6 bases from V and 3 from J; bases not matched to a gene: 3. The CDR3 consists of 15 residues. Germline V gives CDR1 ENHRY, CDR2 SYGVKD. The CDR3 sequence: CAIRTSGSFYNEQFF. CDR3 nucleotides: TGTGCCATCAGGACTAGCGGGAGTTTCTACAATGAGCAGTTCTTC.

This clonotype was counted only a few times. The junction shows a germline mismatch at one end, possibly a read error. The chain recombines TRBV28 with TRBJ2-7; D remains ambiguous. Germline-derived CDR1 and CDR2 are MDHEN and SYDVKM. This CDR3 is 12 amino acids long. CDR3 amino acids: CASSTIPYEQYF. CDR3 bases: TGTGCCAGCAGTACCATCCCCTATGAGCAGTACTTC.

The V and J genes are TRBV18 and TRBJ2-1; D remains unclear. Trimming stripped 6 bases from V and 2 bases from J, with 11 bases between. The CDR3 consists of 14 residues. Germline V CDR1 and CDR2: KGHSH, LQKENI. CDR3 coding DNA: TGTGCCAGCTCCCCCTTCCGACCCTACAATGAGCAGTTCTTC. It yields the protein CASSPFRPYNEQFF.

This clonotype was seen only a few times. The chain combines TRBV7-2 with TRBJ2-1, with 7 bases lining up with TRBD2. The germline V gene encodes CDR1 SGHTA and CDR2 FQGNSA. V lost 0 bases to trimming and J lost 4 bases; unmatched junction nucleotides: 12. This CDR3 comprises 18 residues. The CDR3 DNA is TGTGCCAGCAGCTTAGCGCCTCCCCTAGCGGCACCTTACAATGAGCAGTTCTTC. Amino acids: CASSLAPPLAAPYNEQFF.

This clonotype occurred a few times. The chain uses TRBV20-1 and TRBJ2-3; a weak D match, TRBD2 (5 bases). V lost 1 base and J lost 6, with 14 bases in between. This CDR3 has 14 amino acids. Per the germline V gene, CDR1 is DFQATT and CDR2 is SNEGSKA (reference sequence). In nucleotides, the CDR3 is TGCAGTGCTAGAGCAATCTCCTCGGGGGATACGCAGTATTTT. It is translated as CSARAISSGDTQYF.

V gene TRBV19 combines with J gene TRBJ1-1, with D hard to call. CDR1 is LNHDA, CDR2 SQIVND, per germline (reference sequence). There are 13 residues in the CDR3. Trimming pared 5 bases from V and 1 base from J, leaving 8 bases between. The CDR3 coding sequence is TGTGCCAGTAGTGTACAAGGGAACACTGAAGCTTTCTTT. Amino acid sequence: CASSVQGNTEAFF.

This clonotype was seen a handful of times. The genes are TRBV27 and TRBJ2-1; D may be TRBD2 (5 bases). The CDR3 totals 13 residues. Per germline, CDR1 MNHEY and CDR2 SMNVEV (reference sequence). V was clipped by 10 bases and J by 6 bases, with 16 bases between them. CDR3 protein: CATQSGPGNEQFF. As DNA, the CDR3 is TGTGCCACCCAGAGCGGCCCGGGCAATGAGCAGTTCTTC.

The chain is built from TRBV7-9 and TRBJ2-7; D remains unclear. Germline CDR1 and CDR2: SEHNR and FQNEAQ (reference sequence). Trimming pared 2 bases from V and 4 bases from J, leaving 6 bases between. This CDR3 spans 12 amino acids. DNA of the CDR3: TGTGCCAGCAGCTTATGGGAATACGAGCAGTACTTC. Its protein product is CASSLWEYEQYF.

This clonotype was observed a few times. The rearrangement uses TRBV15 and TRBJ2-1; 7 nucleotides agree with TRBD2. V gave up 0 bases and J gave up 8 bases; unmatched junction bases: 7. The CDR3 length is 15 residues. CDR1 LNHNV and CDR2 YYDKDF come from the germline V gene (reference sequence). The CDR3 DNA reads TGTGCCACCAGCAGAGAAGGACTAGTTGGGTATGAGCAGTTCTTC. This codes for CATSREGLVGYEQFF.

The CDR3 region has the DNA TGTGCCACCAGTGCAGCTAGCGGGCCGAGCTCCTACAATGAGCAGTTCTTC. It specifies CATSAASGPSSYNEQFF. This chain links TRBV24-1 with TRBJ2-1; TRBD2 matches at 8 bases. The ends lost 5 bases at V and 0 bases at J; junction bases unmatched: 8. This CDR3 is built from 17 residues. The germline V gene encodes CDR1 KGHDR and CDR2 SFDVKD.

The chain is built from TRBV9 and TRBJ1-6; 7 nucleotides line up with TRBD1. The V segment lost 5 bases and the J segment 7 bases; nucleotides outside the gene matches: 6. Germline CDR1 is SGDLS and CDR2 is YYNGEE. This CDR3 is built from 14 residues. The DNA of the CDR3 is TGTGCCAGCAGTGTGGGACAGCCCAATTCACCCCTCCACTTT. Translated, it gives CASSVGQPNSPLHF.

This clonotype was seen a few times. The chain is built from TRBV6-1 and TRBJ1-2; 8 bases map to TRBD1. The CDR3 sequence is 11 residues long. The V segment lost 6 bases and the J segment 8 bases; nucleotides outside the gene matches: 2. From germline, CDR1 is MNHNS and CDR2 SASEGT. CDR3 nucleotide sequence: TGTGCCAGCAGACAGGGGGGAGGCTACACCTTC. Amino acid sequence: CASRQGGGYTF.

This clonotype was seen only a few times. V is TRBV28 and J is TRBJ1-5; no reliable D call. Deletions cut 6 bases from V and 0 bases from J, with 12 bases between. The length of the CDR3 is 15 residues. The germline gives CDR1 MDHEN, CDR2 SYDVKM. The CDR3 protein is CASREGYNSNQPQHF. The DNA of the CDR3 is TGTGCCAGCAGGGAGGGATATAATAGCAATCAGCCCCAGCATTTT. The full variable domain, in which reference TRBV28 and TRBJ1-5 provide the parts outside the CDR3, is DVKVTQSSRYLVKRTGEKVFLECVQDMDHENMFWYRQDPGLGLRLIYFSYDVKMKEKGDIPEGYSVSREKKERFSLILESASTNQTSMYLCASREGYNSNQPQHFGDGTRLSIL.

This clonotype was detected a few times. The genes are TRBV20-1 and TRBJ2-5, with D possibly being TRBD1 (6 bases). The CDR3 is 14 residues long. Germline CDR1 is DFQATT and CDR2 is SNEGSKA (reference sequence). Trimming cost V 1 base and J 1 base, with 10 bases left between them. The CDR3 sequence is CSARATGFQETQYF. In DNA form, the CDR3 reads TGCAGTGCTAGAGCTACAGGGTTCCAAGAGACCCAGTACTTC.

In this sample, this clonotype turned up a few times. CDR3 sequence reads: CASSPGVDTEAFF. In DNA, the CDR3 is TGTGCCAGCTCCCCAGGGGTTGACACTGAAGCTTTCTTT. The rearrangement links TRBV18 to TRBJ1-1; possible D gene TRBD1, 6 bases. CDR1 and CDR2 from the germline V gene are KGHSH and LQKENI. V was clipped by 6 bases and J by 3 bases, with 11 bases between them. The CDR3 has 13 residues.

This sequence joins TRBV27 and TRBJ1-2; D might be TRBD1 (5 bases). Trimming stripped 5 bases from V and 3 bases from J, with 13 bases between. The CDR3 is made up of 14 amino acids. Germline lookup yields CDR1 MNHEY and CDR2 SMNVEV (reference sequence). CDR3 sequence (DNA): TGTGCCAGCAGTCCCCGCGGCAGGGACTATGGCTACACCTTC. Its translation is CASSPRGRDYGYTF.

Only a few counts were recorded for this clonotype. The chain combines TRBV6-5 with TRBJ2-5; TRBD1 matches at 9 bases. Losses at the gene ends were 2 bases for V and 3 bases for J; bases not matched to a gene: 7. There are 16 residues in the CDR3. The germline CDR1 and CDR2 sequences are MNHEY and SVGAGI. The CDR3: CASSYPPGTGKETQYF. The CDR3 region has the DNA TGTGCCAGCAGTTACCCCCCCGGGACAGGGAAAGAGACCCAGTACTTC.

The chain recombines TRBV20-1 with TRBJ2-1; 9 bases agree with TRBD1. Per the germline V gene, CDR1 is DFQATT and CDR2 is SNEGSKA (reference sequence). The CDR3 has 12 amino acids. V was clipped by 6 bases and J by 7 bases; unmatched bases: 4. The CDR3 sequence is CSAPGQGNEQFF. The CDR3, as DNA: TGCAGTGCGCCGGGACAGGGAAATGAGCAGTTCTTC.

This clonotype was observed a few times. The rearrangement uses TRBV6-1 and TRBJ2-3; D gene unclear. Germline CDR1 reads MNHNS; CDR2 reads SASEGT. The CDR3 totals 13 residues. Trimming removed 8 bases at V and 8 bases at J, with 17 bases between. CDR3 DNA: TGTGCCAGCCGGGTAGTAAACCCGGGTACGCAGTATTTT. Its translation is CASRVVNPGTQYF.

By frequency in the sample, this clonotype is medium-sized. The chain has TRBV7-9 and TRBJ2-3, with 8 bases identical to TRBD2. After removal of 5 bases from V and 2 bases from J, the junction contained 12 bases not matched to a gene. CDR3 size: 17 residues. In germline, CDR1 is SEHNR, CDR2 FQNEAQ (reference sequence). The CDR3 DNA follows: TGTGCCAGCAGCCCCCGGACTAGCTGGGATCTCACAGATACGCAGTATTTT. Its protein is CASSPRTSWDLTDTQYF.

This clonotype has just a few counts. V is TRBV6-1 and J is TRBJ2-5; 10 bases are shared with TRBD2. The germline V gene encodes CDR1 MNHNS and CDR2 SASEGT. The CDR3 has 14 residues. The CDR3 nucleotides are TGTGCTACACGGGAAGTAGCGGGAGGAGGGACCCAGTACTTC. Amino acid sequence: CATREVAGGGTQYF.

This chain uses TRBV15 with TRBJ2-2; 9 bases line up with TRBD2. After removal of 3 bases from V and 2 bases from J, the junction contained 7 bases not matched to a gene. The CDR3 is 17 amino acids. CDR1 LNHNV and CDR2 YYDKDF come from the germline V gene (reference sequence). CDR3 coding DNA: TGTGCCACCAGCAGGTTCCTAGCGGGACTCAACACCGGGGAGCTGTTTTTT. It codes for CATSRFLAGLNTGELFF.

This clonotype was observed a handful of times. This chain links TRBV9 with TRBJ2-7; 8 positions match TRBD1. There are 15 residues in the CDR3. Germline assignment: CDR1 SGDLS and CDR2 YYNGEE. V shed 3 bases, J shed 4 bases, and the junction held 9 bases outside the gene matches. In DNA form, the CDR3 reads TGTGCCAGCAGCGCCCGACCCCAGGGGGCTTACGAGCAGTACTTC. Protein product: CASSARPQGAYEQYF.

Judged by abundance, this clonotype is medium-sized. V and J are TRBV7-2 and TRBJ1-1, with D uncertain. The V gene's germline CDR1 is SGHTA and CDR2 FQGNSA. The germline V and J ends were trimmed by 6 bases and 1 base, with 9 bases remaining between them. The CDR3 runs to 13 residues. Written as DNA, the CDR3 is TGTGCCAGCAGACGACAACCGAACACTGAAGCTTTCTTT. Encoded protein: CASRRQPNTEAFF.

The chain employs TRBV10-3 and TRBJ1-2; TRBD1 might be the D (5 bases). The CDR3 is 15 amino acids. Germline V CDR1 and CDR2: ENHRY, SYGVKD. Trimming took 10 bases from V and 1 from J, leaving 19 bases between them. In DNA form, the CDR3 reads TGTGCCACATTAAATGACAGATTCAGTAACTATGGCTACACCTTC. Encoded protein: CATLNDRFSNYGYTF.

The sample holds a few counts of this clonotype. J is TRBJ2-7 and V is TRBV25-1, with a weak D call TRBD2 (6 bases). Trimming took off 1 base at V and 0 bases at J, with 10 bases between the two ends. CDR3 length equals 15 residues. CDR1 is MGHDK, CDR2 SYGVNS, per germline. The CDR3 protein is CASSEFVGSSYEQYF. In nucleotides, the CDR3 is TGTGCCAGCAGTGAATTTGTCGGGAGCTCCTACGAGCAGTACTTC.